A selection of T cell receptor beta chains follows, all from one sample in a study of blood T cell repertoires in COVID-19. Assay used: immunoSEQ multiplex PCR; TCRdb lists only in-frame clones, some missing. The sample includes under 60,000 clones, approximately 88% seen only once; the top ten take under 60%. The sequencing sample was made of peripheral blood. The receptors stem from a man aged 65-85 years with acute or convalescent COVID-19. The CDR3 runs from the conserved cysteine through the conserved F or W. A D gene is named only where the DNA matches it firmly. Rows may omit the clone size; those that give it use once, few, many or a size class.

TRBV18	NA	TRBJ1-4	NA	CASSLDSHNEKLFF	TGTGCCAGCTCATTGGACAGCCATAATGAAAAACTGTTTTTT
TRBV19	NA	TRBJ2-3	NA	CASSISRQGPREGTQYF	TGTGCCAGTAGTATCTCCAGGCAGGGGCCGCGTGAGGGTACGCAGTATTTT
TRBV18	NA	TRBJ1-5	TRBD1	CASSPRTGAQPQHF	TGTGCCAGCTCGCCAAGAACAGGGGCTCAGCCCCAGCATTTT
TRBV6-4	NA	TRBJ2-3	TRBD2	CASSGLAGGDTQYF	TGTGCCAGCAGTGGACTAGCGGGAGGAGATACGCAGTATTTT
TRBV28	NA	TRBJ1-2	NA	CASSVGAVYGYTF	TGTGCCAGCAGCGTTGGGGCGGTCTATGGCTACACCTTC
TRBV15	once	TRBJ2-3	NA	CATSRGRLGATDTQYF	TGTGCCACCAGCAGAGGACGACTAGGCGCCACAGATACGCAGTATTTT
TRBV7-9	once	TRBJ1-1	TRBD1	CASSSGQQAFF	TGTGCCAGCAGCTCGGGACAGCAAGCTTTCTTT
TRBV7-2	medium-sized	TRBJ2-2	NA	CASSVQVTTNTGELFF	TGTGCCAGCAGCGTACAGGTAACAACGAACACCGGGGAGCTGTTTTTT
TRBV7-9	NA	TRBJ1-4	NA	CASSFGEGASEKLFF	TGTGCCAGCAGCTTTGGCGAAGGGGCGAGTGAAAAACTGTTTTTT
TRBV29-1	few	TRBJ2-2	NA	CSASGAGMNTGELFF	TGCAGCGCCTCGGGAGCTGGAATGAACACCGGGGAGCTGTTTTTT
TRBV6-2/TRBV6-3	NA	TRBJ2-7	TRBD2	CASSYLAGGYEQYF	TGTGCCAGCAGTTACCTAGCGGGAGGGTACGAGCAGTACTTC
TRBV4-2	NA	TRBJ2-1	NA	CASSQGRGSNEQFF	TGTGCCAGCAGCCAAGGTCGGGGGAGCAATGAGCAGTTCTTC
TRBV20-1	NA	TRBJ2-2	NA	CSPTNTGELFF	TGCAGTCCCACGAACACCGGGGAGCTGTTTTTT
TRBV28	NA	TRBJ2-1	NA	CASRETDNEQFF	TGTGCCAGCAGAGAGACAGACAATGAGCAGTTCTTC
TRBV19	NA	TRBJ1-4	NA	CASSQLPGATNEKLFF	TGTGCCAGTAGTCAACTCCCGGGAGCAACTAATGAAAAACTGTTTTTT
TRBV3-1/TRBV3-2	medium-sized	TRBJ1-5	NA	CASRQRGLVGNQPQHF	TGTGCCAGCAGGCAAAGGGGACTGGTGGGCAATCAGCCCCAGCATTTT
TRBV6-5	NA	TRBJ2-2	TRBD1	CASSQGANTGELFF	TGTGCCAGCAGTCAGGGGGCGAACACCGGGGAGCTGTTTTTT
TRBV5-5	NA	TRBJ2-7	TRBD2	CASSSSGRSAQYF	TGTGCCAGCAGCTCTAGCGGGAGGTCCGCGCAGTACTTC
TRBV27	NA	TRBJ2-5	TRBD2	CASSSGLAGRETQYF	TGTGCCAGCAGTTCAGGACTAGCGGGAAGAGAGACCCAGTACTTC
TRBV19	NA	TRBJ1-4	NA	CASSAPRTATNEKLFF	TGTGCCAGTAGTGCGCCGCGGACTGCAACTAATGAAAAACTGTTTTTT
TRBV5-1	NA	TRBJ1-2	TRBD1	CASSLETGVYGYTF	TGCGCCAGCAGCTTAGAAACAGGGGTCTATGGCTACACCTTC
TRBV3-1/TRBV3-2	NA	TRBJ2-5	TRBD2	CASSQEASGGLTQYF	TGTGCCAGCAGCCAAGAGGCTAGCGGGGGGCTGACCCAGTACTTC
TRBV7-3	NA	TRBJ2-5	TRBD2	CASSAGLAGRETQYF	TGTGCCAGCAGCGCTGGACTAGCGGGAAGAGAGACCCAGTACTTC
TRBV12-5	NA	TRBJ2-3	TRBD2	CASGPGGSPTDTQYF	TGTGCTAGTGGTCCCGGCGGGAGCCCCACAGATACGCAGTATTTT
TRBV18	few	TRBJ2-3	NA	CASSPSASRQTDTQYF	TGTGCCAGCTCACCGTCTGCTAGCCGGCAAACAGATACGCAGTATTTT
TRBV11-2	NA	TRBJ2-3	NA	CASSLAGADTQYF	TGTGCCAGCAGCTTAGCGGGAGCAGATACGCAGTATTTT
TRBV18	NA	TRBJ1-1	NA	CASSSGRRDTEAFF	TGTGCCAGCTCTAGCGGGCGGAGAGACACTGAAGCTTTCTTT
TRBV4-2	NA	TRBJ1-1	TRBD1	CASSQEGAGGQLTEAFF	TGTGCCAGCAGCCAAGAGGGGGCAGGGGGGCAGCTAACTGAAGCTTTCTTT
TRBV6-5	once	TRBJ1-2	NA	CASSYSGGLYGYTF	TGTGCCAGCAGTTACTCCGGGGGGCTCTATGGCTACACCTTC
TRBV5-1	NA	TRBJ1-6	NA	CASSPGAFPDSPLHF	TGCGCCAGCAGCCCGGGAGCGTTCCCCGATTCACCCCTCCACTTT
TRBV5-1	NA	TRBJ1-2	TRBD1	CASSLQGQAGRNGYTF	TGCGCCAGCAGCTTGCAAGGACAGGCGGGCCGGAATGGCTACACCTTC
TRBV9	NA	TRBJ1-1	NA	CASSVVSGAEAFF	TGTGCCAGCAGCGTAGTCTCAGGGGCTGAAGCTTTCTTT
TRBV9	NA	TRBJ1-2	TRBD1	CASSLQTGSYGYTF	TGTGCCAGCAGCTTACAGACAGGGTCCTATGGCTACACCTTC
TRBV6-1	NA	TRBJ1-2	NA	CASSDWGLYGYTF	TGTGCCAGCAGTGATTGGGGACTCTATGGCTACACCTTC
TRBV27	NA	TRBJ2-1	TRBD2	CASSRPSGRDEQFF	TGTGCCAGCAGTCGGCCTAGCGGGAGGGATGAGCAGTTCTTC
TRBV24-1	few	TRBJ1-2	NA	CATSTSGGYTF	TGTGCCACCTCGACAAGCGGAGGCTACACCTTC
TRBV12-5	NA	TRBJ2-2	NA	CASGLGGAGELFF	TGTGCTAGTGGTTTGGGGGGGGCCGGGGAGCTGTTTTTT
TRBV19	NA	TRBJ2-2	NA	CASSTRQITGELFF	TGTGCCAGTAGTACAAGACAGATCACCGGGGAGCTGTTTTTT
TRBV6-5	NA	TRBJ1-1	TRBD1	CGTGDDATEAFF	TGTGGGACAGGTGATGACGCGACTGAAGCTTTCTTT
TRBV9	NA	TRBJ2-5	TRBD2	CASSRTSGIETQYF	TGTGCCAGCAGCCGGACTAGCGGGATTGAGACCCAGTACTTC
TRBV14	NA	TRBJ2-5	NA	CASSQDQGETQYF	TGTGCCAGCAGCCAAGATCAGGGAGAGACCCAGTACTTC
TRBV10-3	NA	TRBJ1-5	NA	CAISQGNEPQHF	TGTGCCATCAGCCAGGGTAATGAGCCCCAGCATTTT
TRBV6-5	NA	TRBJ1-1	NA	CASSYRNTEAFF	TGTGCCAGCAGTTATAGGAACACTGAAGCTTTCTTT
TRBV9	NA	TRBJ2-7	NA	CASSFATSSYEQYF	TGTGCCAGCAGCTTCGCGACAAGCTCCTACGAGCAGTACTTC
TRBV19	NA	TRBJ1-1	NA	CASSIPGSYTEAFF	TGTGCCAGTAGTATCCCCGGGAGCTACACTGAAGCTTTCTTT
TRBV27	NA	TRBJ1-1	TRBD1	CASSPGQGRANTEAFF	TGTGCCAGCAGTCCCGGACAGGGTAGGGCGAACACTGAAGCTTTCTTT
TRBV19	NA	TRBJ2-7	TRBD1	CASSSRDSRDEQYF	TGTGCCAGTAGTTCAAGGGACAGCAGGGACGAGCAGTACTTC